These T cell receptor beta chains were read from a single sample in a study of blood T cell repertoires in COVID-19. This table comes from immunoSEQ multiplex PCR, and its TCRdb copy is limited to in-frame clones, with some not included. The sample yields around 270,000 clones, roughly 84% seen once. Sequenced input: peripheral blood. These receptors came from a woman aged 40 to 49 who had recovered from COVID-19. The CDR3 runs from the conserved cysteine through the conserved F or W. A D gene is named only where the DNA matches it firmly. Size tells how often a clone was seen (once, few, many) or the class of an expanded clone, and some rows leave it out.

12	TRBJ2-7	.	.	TRBV20-1	CSASLRGGEQYF	TGCAGTGCTAGTTTAAGGGGGGGCGAGCAGTACTTC
15	TRBJ1-3	TRBD1	few	TRBV19	CASTMRQGWFRTIYF	TGTGCCAGTACCATGCGACAGGGTTGGTTTCGCACCATATATTTT
11	TRBJ2-7	.	.	TRBV10-3	CAISAGYEQYF	TGTGCCATCAGCGCGGGGTACGAGCAGTACTTC
16	TRBJ1-5	TRBD1	.	TRBV7-2	CASSTTPTGGEQPQHF	TGTGCCAGCAGCACAACCCCGACAGGGGGCGAACAGCCCCAGCATTTT
15	TRBJ2-1	.	.	TRBV13	CASSLPGQGYNEQFF	TGTGCCAGCAGCCTCCCCGGGCAGGGTTACAATGAGCAGTTCTTC
14	TRBJ1-6	.	.	TRBV7-2	CASSLGTVNSPLHF	TGTGCCAGCAGCTTAGGGACAGTTAATTCACCCCTCCACTTT
15	TRBJ1-3	.	.	TRBV30	CAWSRGLNSGNTIYF	TGTGCCTGGAGTAGGGGACTGAACTCTGGAAACACCATATATTTT
13	TRBJ2-6	.	once	TRBV5-1	CASKGAGANVLTF	TGCGCCAGCAAGGGAGCTGGGGCCAACGTCCTGACTTTC
14	TRBJ1-1	TRBD1	.	TRBV5-8	CASSLGQGGPEAFF	TGTGCCAGCAGCCTGGGACAGGGGGGACCTGAAGCTTTCTTT
17	TRBJ1-1	TRBD1	.	TRBV5-1	CASSLISAGQGSAKAFF	TGCGCCAGCAGCTTGATTTCCGCGGGACAGGGAAGCGCTAAAGCTTTCTTT
16	TRBJ1-1	.	.	TRBV13	CASSLWGDPTGTEAFF	TGTGCCAGCAGCTTATGGGGGGACCCCACGGGCACTGAAGCTTTCTTT
15	TRBJ2-7	.	.	TRBV28	CASSVKGRRAYEQYF	TGTGCCAGCAGTGTCAAGGGGAGGAGGGCCTACGAGCAGTACTTC
15	TRBJ1-2	.	.	TRBV3-1/TRBV3-2	CASSRPGGRGYGYTF	TGTGCCAGCAGCCGACCGGGGGGGAGAGGCTATGGCTACACCTTC
11	TRBJ1-1	.	.	TRBV20-1	CSALRRGEAFF	TGCAGTGCTCTGCGGCGGGGTGAAGCTTTCTTT
14	TRBJ1-4	TRBD1	.	TRBV3-1/TRBV3-2	CASSQESRGEKLFF	TGTGCCAGCAGCCAAGAATCCAGGGGGGAAAAACTGTTTTTT
15	TRBJ2-5	.	.	TRBV27	CASSLSGTPGGTQYF	TGTGCCAGCAGTTTATCCGGGACCCCCGGGGGGACCCAGTACTTC
16	TRBJ2-3	TRBD2	few	TRBV4-2	CASSQGAGGSTDTQYF	TGTGCCAGCAGCCAAGGAGCGGGGGGTAGCACAGATACGCAGTATTTT
13	TRBJ2-1	TRBD2	few	TRBV14	CASKRGVYNEQFF	TGTGCCAGTAAGCGGGGGGTCTACAATGAGCAGTTCTTC
17	TRBJ2-2	TRBD1	few	TRBV5-1	CASSSNAGGALAGELFF	TGCGCCAGCAGCTCGAACGCAGGGGGCGCGTTAGCCGGGGAGCTGTTTTTT
14	TRBJ2-5	.	.	TRBV7-9	CASSFGAGEETQYF	TGTGCCAGCAGCTTCGGGGCAGGGGAAGAGACCCAGTACTTC
15	TRBJ1-1	TRBD1	.	TRBV19	CASSSGQGLYTEAFF	TGTGCCAGTAGTTCGGGACAGGGGCTATACACTGAAGCTTTCTTT
13	TRBJ2-7	TRBD1	.	TRBV6-2/TRBV6-3	CASSFGTGAGQYF	TGTGCCAGCAGTTTCGGAACAGGGGCGGGGCAGTACTTC
15	TRBJ2-3	TRBD1	.	TRBV11-3	CASSPGTGGTDTQYF	TGTGCCAGCAGCCCCGGGACAGGGGGCACAGATACGCAGTATTTT
16	TRBJ1-5	TRBD1	few	TRBV6-6	CASSPTYRGKDQPQHF	TGTGCCAGCAGCCCCACCTACAGGGGTAAGGATCAGCCCCAGCATTTT
15	TRBJ2-4	.	.	TRBV5-1	CASSSLGGGKNIQYF	TGCGCCAGCAGCTCACTCGGGGGTGGCAAAAACATTCAGTACTTC
19	TRBJ2-3	TRBD1	.	TRBV4-2	CASSPRPPGQDFLTDTQYF	TGTGCCAGCAGCCCCCGACCCCCGGGACAGGACTTTCTTACAGATACGCAGTATTTT
17	TRBJ2-1	TRBD2	.	TRBV5-1	CASSLLAGGPAHNEQFF	TGCGCCAGCAGCTTGTTAGCGGGGGGTCCTGCACACAATGAGCAGTTCTTC
14	TRBJ1-5	.	.	TRBV3-1/TRBV3-2	CASSQVSGGQPQHF	TGTGCCAGCAGCCAAGTAAGCGGCGGGCAGCCCCAGCATTTT
13	TRBJ2-7	.	.	TRBV6-5	CASRETRPYEQYF	TGTGCCAGCAGGGAGACTAGGCCCTACGAGCAGTACTTC
13	TRBJ1-1	.	.	TRBV4-1	CASSQVVIAEAFF	TGCGCCAGCAGCCAAGTTGTCATTGCTGAAGCTTTCTTT
14	TRBJ1-3	TRBD1	.	TRBV6-5	CASSPDRAGNTIYF	TGTGCCAGCAGCCCCGACAGGGCTGGAAACACCATATATTTT
13	TRBJ1-1	.	.	TRBV2	CASRQNMNTEAFF	TGTGCCAGCAGACAGAACATGAACACTGAAGCTTTCTTT
17	TRBJ2-1	TRBD2	.	TRBV7-6	CASSLGPRRGGGNEQFF	TGTGCCAGCAGCTTAGGGCCCCGGCGGGGGGGAGGAAATGAGCAGTTCTTC
16	TRBJ2-1	.	.	TRBV9	CASSVVASSSYNEQFF	TGTGCCAGCAGCGTAGTAGCGTCGAGCTCCTACAATGAGCAGTTCTTC
18	TRBJ2-2	TRBD1	.	TRBV7-9	CASSLAIDREDRAGELFF	TGTGCCAGCAGCTTAGCCATAGACAGGGAAGATCGGGCCGGGGAGCTGTTTTTT
13	TRBJ1-1	.	.	TRBV2	CASSEAVNTEAFF	TGTGCCAGCAGTGAAGCCGTGAACACTGAAGCTTTCTTT
14	TRBJ1-1	TRBD1	.	TRBV28	CASSLTGVNTEAFF	TGTGCCAGCAGCTTGACAGGGGTGAACACTGAAGCTTTCTTT
15	TRBJ2-1	TRBD2	.	TRBV11-2	CASGSIAGGYNEQFF	TGTGCCAGCGGATCAATAGCGGGGGGATACAATGAGCAGTTCTTC
13	TRBJ2-3	TRBD1	.	TRBV6-2/TRBV6-3	CASSRQGGDTQYF	TGTGCCAGCAGTAGACAGGGGGGCGATACGCAGTATTTT
15	TRBJ1-4	TRBD1	.	TRBV5-1	CASSSQGAKGEKLFF	TGCGCCAGCAGTTCTCAGGGGGCGAAGGGTGAAAAACTGTTTTTT
14	TRBJ1-2	.	.	TRBV3-1/TRBV3-2	CASSQVDRPHGYTF	TGTGCCAGCAGCCAAGTGGACAGACCCCATGGCTACACCTTC
15	TRBJ1-5	TRBD1	.	TRBV15	CATSRDNDRDQPQHF	TGTGCCACCAGCAGAGATAATGACAGGGACCAGCCCCAGCATTTT
14	TRBJ1-5	.	few	TRBV19	CASSIGLDNQPQHF	TGTGCCAGTAGTATAGGACTAGACAATCAGCCCCAGCATTTT
17	TRBJ2-3	.	.	TRBV5-1	CASSLGRTGLGTDTQYF	TGCGCCAGCAGCTTGGGTAGAACAGGGCTGGGAACAGATACGCAGTATTTT
14	TRBJ2-3	.	.	TRBV19	CASKRSSSTDTQYF	TGTGCCAGTAAAAGGAGCAGCTCCACAGATACGCAGTATTTT
14	TRBJ2-1	TRBD1	.	TRBV24-1	CATSDYNRGNEQFF	TGTGCCACCAGTGACTATAACAGGGGGAATGAGCAGTTCTTC
15	TRBJ2-1	TRBD1	.	TRBV15	CATSRTGQGKNEQFF	TGTGCCACCAGCAGAACTGGACAGGGAAAGAATGAGCAGTTCTTC
16	TRBJ2-7	.	.	TRBV14	CASSQRDTLRAGEQYF	TGTGCCAGCAGCCAACGGGACACTCTACGGGCTGGGGAGCAGTACTTC
16	TRBJ2-7	TRBD1	.	TRBV18	CASSPPGQGSSYEQYF	TGTGCCAGCTCACCACCGGGACAGGGGAGCTCCTACGAGCAGTACTTC
15	TRBJ2-2	.	.	TRBV5-4	CASSFRGSNTGELFF	TGTGCCAGCAGCTTTAGGGGGTCGAACACCGGGGAGCTGTTTTTT
13	TRBJ1-1	.	few	TRBV3-1/TRBV3-2	CASSFQRNTEAFF	TGTGCCAGCAGCTTTCAGCGGAACACTGAAGCTTTCTTT